This T cell receptor beta chain was obtained from a study of blood T cell repertoires in COVID-19. Study background: Acute-phase and convalescent COVID-19 samples originated in the United States, Italy and Spain. The cDNA or gDNA used as material had been derived from T cells, B-cell-depleted T cells, or PBMCs.

This clone was seen ten or more times. Other DNA sequences in this specimen translate into the identical CDR3. The CDR3 contains 13 residues. Germline V gene lookup returns CDR1 SEHNR and CDR2 FQNEAQ (reference sequence). The V gene lost 3 bases and the J gene lost 1 base, with 6 bases spanning the gap. The protocol was immunoSEQ multiplex PCR, while the TCRdb copy is restricted to in-frame clones and leaves out a portion. The sample shows more than 350,000 clones, more than 70% of them seen only once. Seattle's cohort entered during active infection and was followed longitudinally. V gene TRBV7-9 combines with J gene TRBJ1-1, with D tentatively TRBD1 (5 bases). The source of this sequence is a woman aged 25 to 39 with COVID-19, enrolled during active disease. The sequenced sample was peripheral blood. In DNA form, the CDR3 reads TGTGCCAGCAGCTTTACAGGGAACACTGAAGCTTTCTTT. Its protein is CASSFTGNTEAFF. The variable domain in full, with the rest retrieved from reference TRBV7-9 and TRBJ1-1, is DTGVSQNPRHKITKRGQNVTFRCDPISEHNRLYWYRQTLGQGPEFLTYFQNEAQLEKSRLLSDRFSAERPKGSFSTLEIQRTEQGDSAMYLCASSFTGNTEAFFGQGTRLTVV.